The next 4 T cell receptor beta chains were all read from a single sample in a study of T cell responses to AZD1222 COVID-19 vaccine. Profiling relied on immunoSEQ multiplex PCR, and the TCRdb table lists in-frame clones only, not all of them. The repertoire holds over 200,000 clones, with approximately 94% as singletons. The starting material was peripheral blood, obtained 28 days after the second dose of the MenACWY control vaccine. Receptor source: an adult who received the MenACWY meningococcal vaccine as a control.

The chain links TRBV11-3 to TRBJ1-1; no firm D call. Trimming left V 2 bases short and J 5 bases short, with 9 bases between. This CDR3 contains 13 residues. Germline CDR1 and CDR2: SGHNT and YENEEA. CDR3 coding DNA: TGTGCCAGCAGCTTAACGGGGTTGACTGAAGCTTTCTTT. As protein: CASSLTGLTEAFF.

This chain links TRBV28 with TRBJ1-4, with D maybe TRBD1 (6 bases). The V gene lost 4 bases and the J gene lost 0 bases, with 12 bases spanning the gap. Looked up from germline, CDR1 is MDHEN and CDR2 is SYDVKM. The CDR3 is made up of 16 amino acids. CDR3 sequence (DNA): TGTGCCAGCAGTTCCGGGACAATTGCAACTAATGAAAAACTGTTTTTT. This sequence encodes CASSSGTIATNEKLFF.

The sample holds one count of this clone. CDR3 sequence reads: CASSLSGPETQYF. The CDR3 DNA sequence: TGCGCCAGCAGCTTGAGCGGGCCGGAGACCCAGTACTTC. The rearrangement joins TRBV5-1 to TRBJ2-5, with D possibly being TRBD2 (6 bases). The germline V gene has CDR1 SGHRS and CDR2 YFSETQ. This CDR3 comprises 13 residues. V lost 1 base and J 5 bases, leaving 9 bases between the germline ends.

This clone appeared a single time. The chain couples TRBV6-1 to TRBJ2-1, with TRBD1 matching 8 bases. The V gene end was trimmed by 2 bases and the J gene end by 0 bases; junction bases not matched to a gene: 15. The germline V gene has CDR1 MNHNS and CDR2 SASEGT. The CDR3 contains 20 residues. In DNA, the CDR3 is TGTGCCAGCAGTGAAAAGAAGACAGGGGACTTTCCAAGCTCCTACAATGAGCAGTTCTTC. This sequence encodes CASSEKKTGDFPSSYNEQFF.